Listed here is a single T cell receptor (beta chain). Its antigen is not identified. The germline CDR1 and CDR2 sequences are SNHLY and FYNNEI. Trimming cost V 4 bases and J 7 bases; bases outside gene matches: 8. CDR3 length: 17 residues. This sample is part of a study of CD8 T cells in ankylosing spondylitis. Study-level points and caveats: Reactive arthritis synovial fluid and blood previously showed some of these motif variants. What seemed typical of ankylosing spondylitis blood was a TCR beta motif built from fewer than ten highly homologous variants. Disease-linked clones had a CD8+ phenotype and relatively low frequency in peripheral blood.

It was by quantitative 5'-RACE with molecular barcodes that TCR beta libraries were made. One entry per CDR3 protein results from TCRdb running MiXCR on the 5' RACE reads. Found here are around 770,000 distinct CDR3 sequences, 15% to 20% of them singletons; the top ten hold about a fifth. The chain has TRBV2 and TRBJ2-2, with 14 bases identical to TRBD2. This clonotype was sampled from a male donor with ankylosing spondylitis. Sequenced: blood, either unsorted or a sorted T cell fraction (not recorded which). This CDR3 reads CASSATSGRAWFGELFF. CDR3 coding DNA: TGTGCCAGCAGTGCGACTAGCGGGAGGGCCTGGTTCGGGGAGCTGTTTTTT.